This entry lists 30 T cell receptor beta chains sequenced from one sample in a study of OX40 agonist ivuxolimab in advanced cancers. TCRdb's table, derived via immunoSEQ multiplex PCR, lists solely in-frame clones and lacks some. The table lists 70,000 to 95,000 clones, about 90% of them singletons, with approximately 0.76% in the top ten. The sample in question was CD4+ or CD8+ T cells sorted from blood, obtained in a trial of the OX40 agonist ivuxolimab. Every receptor here comes from an adult with an advanced solid tumor such as melanoma, head and neck, liver or kidney cancer.

The V and J genes are TRBV7-2 and TRBJ2-1; D is ambiguous. CDR1 is SGHTA, CDR2 FQGNSA, per germline. The germline V and J ends were trimmed by 2 bases and 5 bases, with 7 bases remaining between them. The CDR3 has 13 residues. The CDR3 reads CASSLRFDNEQFF. CDR3 DNA: TGTGCCAGCAGCTTAAGGTTTGACAATGAGCAGTTCTTC.

As DNA, the CDR3 is TGTGCCAGCAGCTTAGATGCGAGTGAGCAGTTCTTC. It encodes CASSLDASEQFF. The chain joins TRBV7-3 to TRBJ2-1; D gene ambiguous. The CDR3 runs to 12 residues. Looked up from germline, CDR1 is SGHTA and CDR2 is FQGTGA. Trimming removed 2 bases from V and 9 bases from J, with 8 bases in between.

This clone has only a few counts. This chain connects TRBV11-2 to TRBJ2-7, with TRBD2 as a possible D gene (5 bases). V dropped 3 bases and J dropped 6 bases, with 12 bases sitting between them. The V gene's germline CDR1 is SGHAT and CDR2 FQNNGV. The CDR3 totals 13 residues. DNA of the CDR3: TGTGCCAGCAGCTTTAACCCTAGCCGCGAGCAGTACTTC. Translating gives CASSFNPSREQYF.

J is TRBJ2-5 and V is TRBV7-2; D not resolved. This CDR3 region has 13 residues. CDR1 SGHTA and CDR2 FQGNSA come from the germline V gene. V lost 2 bases, J lost 1 base, and 5 bases lay in between. In DNA, the CDR3 is TGTGCCAGCAGCTTACAAGCCCAAGAGACCCAGTACTTC. Its protein is CASSLQAQETQYF. Looking up the rest from reference TRBV7-2 and TRBJ2-5 gives the full variable domain: GAGVSQSPSNKVTEKGKDVELRCDPISGHTALYWYRQSLGQGLEFLIYFQGNSAPDKSGLPSDRFSAERTGGSVSTLTIQRTQQEDSAVYLCASSLQAQETQYFGPGTRLLVL.

The V gene is TRBV5-1, the J gene TRBJ2-5; 11 bases are a match to TRBD2. V dropped 0 bases and J dropped 2; count of bases not matched to a gene: 0. This CDR3 is built from 15 residues. Per the germline V gene, CDR1 is SGHRS and CDR2 is YFSETQ. CDR3 coding DNA: TGCGCCAGCAGCTTGGGACTAGCGGGACAAGAGACCCAGTACTTC. It codes for CASSLGLAGQETQYF.

This sequence joins TRBV25-1 and TRBJ2-4, with D hard to call. The CDR3 extends over 11 amino acids. Between the trimmed V and J ends, which lost 2 bases and 14 bases, there was a span of 10 bases. Germline V gene lookup returns CDR1 MGHDK and CDR2 SYGVNS. In DNA form, the CDR3 reads TGTGCCAGCAGTGAAGGGGTTCTCGAGTACTTC. Protein: CASSEGVLEYF.

The chain employs TRBV6-5 and TRBJ2-5; D may be TRBD1 (6 bases). The CDR3 sequence is 12 residues long. Germline V gene data show CDR1 as MNHEY and CDR2 as SVGAGI. V gave up 6 bases and J gave up 4 bases, with 9 bases separating them. Here the CDR3 DNA reads TGTGCCAGCAGAACAGGGACAGAGACCCAGTACTTC. Protein sequence: CASRTGTETQYF.

Turning to this clone: Other DNA sequences within the sample encode an identical CDR3. The V call is TRBV27, the J call TRBJ1-1, with TRBD1 as a possible D gene (5 bases). CDR1 is MNHEY and CDR2 is SMNVEV in the germline V gene (reference sequence). V gave up 7 bases and J gave up 0 bases, with 9 bases separating them. The CDR3 is 13 residues long. The CDR3 coding sequence is TGTGCCAGCACGGGGGGAATGAACACTGAAGCTTTCTTT. Translated, it gives CASTGGMNTEAFF.

The V gene is TRBV11-1, the J gene TRBJ2-7; 12 bases line up with TRBD1. J lost 6 bases, V lost 2 bases, and 11 bases had no gene match. Germline CDR1 reads SGHAT; CDR2 reads FQDESV (reference sequence). The CDR3 contains 17 residues. For the CDR3, the DNA is TGTGCCAGCAGCTTAACTCATTCCGGGACAGGGGGCATCGAGCAGTACTTC. It is translated as CASSLTHSGTGGIEQYF.

The rearrangement uses TRBV10-1 and TRBJ1-5; the D is unclear. The CDR3 sequence is 15 residues long. Per the germline V gene, CDR1 is WNHNN and CDR2 is SYGVQD (reference sequence). Trimming shortened V by 1 base and J by 2 bases, and 9 bases separated the two germline ends. The CDR3 loop is CASSEWGGRNQPQHF. In DNA, the CDR3 is TGCGCCAGCAGTGAGTGGGGAGGTCGCAATCAGCCCCAGCATTTT.

In its sample, this clone was seen once. Germline and junction disagree at one end, which may indicate a read error. The chain combines TRBV28 with TRBJ1-4; D is ambiguous. Germline V gene data show CDR1 as MDHEN and CDR2 as SYDVKM. This CDR3 has 15 amino acids. Here the CDR3 DNA reads TGTGCCAGCAGTTTAGTCACGGGTCTCAATGAGAAACTGTTTTTT. Protein sequence: CASSLVTGLNEKLFF.

J is TRBJ2-5 and V is TRBV14, with 11 bases lining up with TRBD2. There are 15 residues in the CDR3. Looked up from germline, CDR1 is SGHDN and CDR2 is FVKESK. The junction had 3 bases not matched to a gene; V was cut back by 0 bases and J by 6 bases. CDR3 coding DNA: TGTGCCAGCAGCCAAGATAGCGGGAGGGCCAAGACCCAGTACTTC. As protein: CASSQDSGRAKTQYF.

The V call is TRBV23-1, the J call TRBJ2-5; 7 bases fit TRBD2. TRBV23-1 is marked as an open reading frame, function uncertain. V trimming: 2 bases; J trimming: 4 bases; junction bases outside the gene matches: 7. The CDR3 is made up of 15 amino acids. CDR3 amino acids: CASSQELGRGETQYF. CDR3 DNA sequence: TGCGCCAGCAGTCAAGAATTGGGGAGGGGAGAGACCCAGTACTTC.

The chain has TRBV28 and TRBJ1-3; D gene uncertain. The CDR3 runs 15 residues. Trimming removed 1 base at V and 4 bases at J, with 11 bases between. Germline V CDR1 and CDR2: MDHEN, SYDVKM. CDR3 bases: TGTGCCAGCAGTTTATCGGTGGCTGGAGGAAACACCATATATTTT. Translating gives CASSLSVAGGNTIYF.

The chain has TRBV5-4 and TRBJ1-2; D not certain. The CDR3 contains 15 residues. The germline gives CDR1 SGHNT, CDR2 YYREEE (reference sequence). V was shortened by 4 bases and J by 4 bases, with 17 bases between the two germline ends. The CDR3 sequence is CASSPKSGLGYGYTF. The CDR3 DNA reads as TGTGCCAGCAGCCCAAAGTCCGGGCTCGGCTATGGCTACACCTTC.

This chain's CDR3 is CASSFTGTSGYNEQFF. DNA of the CDR3: TGCGCCAGCAGCTTTACCGGGACTAGCGGTTACAATGAGCAGTTCTTC. The chain carries TRBV4-3 and TRBJ2-1; 11 bases are shared with TRBD2. Germline CDR1 reads LGHNA; CDR2 reads YSLEER. The length of the CDR3 is 16 residues. The ends lost 5 bases at V and 4 bases at J; junction bases unmatched: 7.

The genes are TRBV19 and TRBJ1-5; TRBD1 might be the D (5 bases). The ends were cut back, 1 base at V and 4 bases at J, with 17 bases in the middle. CDR3 length: 17 amino acids. Germline lookup yields CDR1 LNHDA and CDR2 SQIVND (reference sequence). The CDR3 region has the DNA TGTGCCAGTAGTATAGTAGTTCCGGGGGTAAGGAATCAGCCCCAGCATTTT. Protein product: CASSIVVPGVRNQPQHF. The full variable domain, its missing parts supplied by reference TRBV19 and TRBJ1-5, is DGGITQSPKYLFRKEGQNVTLSCEQNLNHDAMYWYRQDPGQGLRLIYYSQIVNDFQKGDIAEGYSVSREKKESFPLTVTSAQKNPTAFYLCASSIVVPGVRNQPQHFGDGTRLSIL.

The chain couples TRBV2 to TRBJ1-5; the D gene is possibly TRBD1 (5 bases). The length of the CDR3 is 14 residues. Germline CDR1 is SNHLY and CDR2 is FYNNEI. Trimming shortened V by 8 bases and J by 4 bases, and 15 bases separated the two germline ends. The CDR3 DNA sequence: TGTGCCAGCGGAGCCGGGACTGGGAATCAGCCCCAGCATTTT. Residues: CASGAGTGNQPQHF.

The chain joins TRBV27 to TRBJ1-5; D ambiguous. Germline CDR1 reads MNHEY; CDR2 reads SMNVEV (reference sequence). Trimming stripped 5 bases from V and 1 base from J, with 12 bases between. The CDR3 consists of 15 residues. The chain's CDR3 is CASSTRELSNQPQHF. Here the CDR3 DNA reads TGTGCCAGCAGTACCCGGGAACTCAGCAATCAGCCCCAGCATTTT.

V gene TRBV11-3 combines with J gene TRBJ2-2; D not certain. This CDR3 contains 15 residues. V was trimmed by 0 bases and J by 6 bases, leaving 11 bases between them. CDR1 SGHNT and CDR2 YENEEA come from the germline V gene. CDR3 sequence: CASSLDSDVSGELFF. DNA for the CDR3: TGTGCCAGCAGCTTAGATTCGGACGTCTCCGGGGAGCTGTTTTTT.

This clone was picked up one time. The gene calls are TRBV11-3 and TRBJ2-1; D gene ambiguous. The CDR3 extends over 15 amino acids. V was trimmed by 1 base and J by 3 bases, leaving 10 bases between them. CDR1 and CDR2 from the germline V gene are SGHNT and YENEEA. Here the CDR3 DNA reads TGTGCCAGCAGCTTAGGTGGGAACAGCTACAATGAGCAGTTCTTC. Protein product: CASSLGGNSYNEQFF.

V usage is TRBV2 and J usage is TRBJ1-6; D gene unclear. The CDR3 covers 13 residues. The germline V gene encodes CDR1 SNHLY and CDR2 FYNNEI. Trimming stripped 6 bases from V and 1 base from J, with 4 bases between. In nucleotides, the CDR3 is TGTGCCAGCAGGGGGTCCTATAATTCACCCCTCCACTTT. Translation: CASRGSYNSPLHF. The whole variable domain, filled in from reference TRBV2 and TRBJ1-6, reads EPEVTQTPSHQVTQMGQEVILRCVPISNHLYFYWYRQILGQKVEFLVSFYNNEISEKSEIFDDQFSVERPDGSNFTLKIRSTKLEDSAMYFCASRGSYNSPLHFGNGTRLTVT.

V is TRBV18 and J is TRBJ2-1, with 9 bases that match TRBD1. CDR1 KGHSH and CDR2 LQKENI come from the germline V gene. V was pared by 3 bases and J by 5 bases, with 5 bases of the junction left unmatched. The CDR3 extends over 15 amino acids. As DNA, the CDR3 is TGTGCCAGCTCACCCAGGACAGGGGCAAACAATGAGCAGTTCTTC. Translating it yields CASSPRTGANNEQFF.

The chain has TRBV7-9 and TRBJ2-7, with a possible D match to TRBD1 (6 bases). The CDR3 loop spans 14 amino acids. CDR1 and CDR2 from the germline V gene are SEHNR and FQNEAQ (reference sequence). Trimming took 2 bases from V and 5 from J, leaving 13 bases between them. CDR3 sequence (DNA): TGTGCCAGCAGCTTATCGACACCAGGGGACGAGCAGTACTTC. Amino acids: CASSLSTPGDEQYF.

The chain is built from TRBV28 and TRBJ2-7; 13 nucleotides match TRBD2. The CDR3 spans 16 residues. The germline V gene encodes CDR1 MDHEN and CDR2 SYDVKM. With V trimmed by 2 bases and J by 5 bases, 6 bases remained unmatched. Here the CDR3 reads CASSLAGLAGAHEQYF. As DNA, the CDR3 is TGTGCCAGCAGTTTAGCCGGACTAGCGGGAGCCCACGAGCAGTACTTC.

The chain uses TRBV11-3 and TRBJ2-2, with TRBD2 identical over 9 bases. CDR1 SGHNT and CDR2 YENEEA come from the germline V gene. This CDR3 has 15 residues. V lost 2 bases to trimming and J lost 4 bases; unmatched junction nucleotides: 2. CDR3 nucleotides: TGTGCCAGCAGCTTATCTAGCGGGGTCACCGGGGAGCTGTTTTTT. Protein: CASSLSSGVTGELFF. Full variable domain (outside the CDR3, taken from reference TRBV11-3 and TRBJ2-2): EAGVVQSPRYKIIEKKQPVAFWCNPISGHNTLYWYLQNLGQGPELLIRYENEEAVDDSQLPKDRFSAERLKGVDSTLKIQPAELGDSAVYLCASSLSSGVTGELFFGEGSRLTVL.

V and J are TRBV4-1 and TRBJ2-3; TRBD2 agrees at 8 bases. The CDR3 is 16 amino acids. Germline V gene sequence: CDR1 MGHRA, CDR2 YSYEKL. The junction had 7 bases not matched to a gene; V was cut back by 4 bases and J by 1 base. The CDR3 DNA sequence: TGCGCCAGCAGCCGGTACGGGACTAGTGGCACAGATACGCAGTATTTT. It encodes CASSRYGTSGTDTQYF.

V gene TRBV5-6 combines with J gene TRBJ2-7, with a possible D match to TRBD2 (6 bases). V was trimmed by 1 base and J by 6 bases, leaving 14 bases between them. CDR3 length equals 14 residues. Germline lookup yields CDR1 SGHDT and CDR2 YYEEEE. CDR3: CASSLRAGIPEQYF. The CDR3 bases are TGTGCCAGCAGCTTGCGGGCGGGAATCCCCGAGCAGTACTTC. The variable domain in full, with the rest retrieved from reference TRBV5-6 and TRBJ2-7, is DAGVTQSPTHLIKTRGQQVTLRCSPKSGHDTVSWYQQALGQGPQFIFQYYEEEERQRGNFPDRFSGHQFPNYSSELNVNALLLGDSALYLCASSLRAGIPEQYFGPGTRLTVT.

A word on this clone: At the DNA level, this CDR3 is encoded by other sequences in the same sample as well. The J gene is TRBJ1-3, the V gene TRBV7-9; possibly TRBD1 for D (5 bases). CDR3 length equals 14 residues. The V end was cut by 5 bases, the J end by 0 bases, with 8 bases between. Germline V gene data show CDR1 as SEHNR and CDR2 as FQNEAQ (reference sequence). CDR3 amino acids: CASSPDISGNTIYF. The CDR3 region has the DNA TGTGCCAGCAGCCCGGACATCTCTGGAAACACCATATATTTT.

The V call is TRBV28, the J call TRBJ1-1, with TRBD1 identical over 10 bases. Germline-derived CDR1 and CDR2 are MDHEN and SYDVKM. V dropped 5 bases and J dropped 11; count of bases not matched to a gene: 11. CDR3 length: 14 residues. This CDR3 reads CASSPYGTGAQAFF. In DNA, the CDR3 is TGTGCCAGCAGTCCTTATGGGACAGGGGCTCAGGCTTTCTTT.